Listed below are T cell receptor beta chains from one sample, sequenced in a study of T cells in Graves' hyperthyroidism and ophthalmopathy. MiXCR, applied by TCRdb to the multiplex PCR reads, yields one record per CDR3 protein. The table lists a few hundred thousand distinct CDR3 sequences, about half of them singletons. Sequencing was performed on peripheral blood or thyroid tissue (not recorded which). These receptors came from a woman under 30 with Graves' hyperthyroidism. The CDR3 runs from the conserved cysteine through the conserved F or W. D genes are given only for firm matches. Only some rows state a clone size, as once, few, many or a class for expanded clones.

TRBJ2-3,TRBV20-1,TRBD2,NA,TGCAGTGCTGGAGGTTTAGCGGGAGGGCCCACAGATACGCAGTATTTT,CSAGGLAGGPTDTQYF
TRBJ2-7,TRBV4-2,TRBD2,many,TGTGCCAGCAGCCAAGGGACTAGCGGGAGCTCCTACGAGCAGTACTTC,CASSQGTSGSSYEQYF
TRBJ2-2,TRBV5-1,NA,many,TGCGCCAGCAGCGTATCAGGGAAATCGAACACCGGGGAGCTGTTTTTT,CASSVSGKSNTGELFF
TRBJ2-7,TRBV6-5,TRBD2,many,TGTGCCAGCAGGGAGAGGTTAGCGGGAGGCTACGAGCAGTACTTC,CASRERLAGGYEQYF
TRBJ1-1,TRBV29-1,TRBD1,many,TGCAGCGTGGGGACAGGCGAATACACTGAAGCTTTCTTT,CSVGTGEYTEAFF
TRBJ1-2,TRBV4-3,NA,many,TGCGCCAGCAGCCCCGAAGGGGGGCAGGGCTATGGCTACACCTTC,CASSPEGGQGYGYTF
TRBJ1-2,TRBV6-5,NA,many,TGTGCCAGCAGGGGAGGGGTGTATGGCTACACCTTC,CASRGGVYGYTF
TRBJ1-2,TRBV7-9,TRBD1,few,TGTGCCAGCAGTCGAACAGGGGACTATGGCTACACCTTC,CASSRTGDYGYTF
TRBJ1-1,TRBV29-1,NA,NA,TGCAGCTTCCTCTGGTACAATGAAGCTTTCTTT,CSFLWYNEAFF
TRBJ1-5,TRBV7-3,NA,NA,TGTGCCAGCAGCCTCCCGGGGATCCTGCCCCAGCATTTT,CASSLPGILPQHF
TRBJ1-5,TRBV2,NA,NA,TGTGCCAGGCCCAGGAATCAGCCCCAGCATTTT,CARPRNQPQHF
TRBJ1-1,TRBV5-6,NA,NA,TGTGCCAGCAGCTTGAAGGGGTGGAGCGGGCGCACTGAAGCTTTCTTT,CASSLKGWSGRTEAFF
TRBJ1-4,TRBV7-9,NA,many,TGTGCCAGCAGCCCCTTTATGCGAGGGAAACTGTTTTTT,CASSPFMRGKLFF
TRBJ1-1,TRBV20-1,NA,NA,TGCAGTGCTAGAGGAGGGGCGGAGAACACTGAAGCTTTCTTT,CSARGGAENTEAFF
TRBJ1-2,TRBV2,NA,once,TGTGCCAGCAGCGGACTAGCGGGAGGGTACACCTTC,CASSGLAGGYTF
TRBJ2-3,TRBV2,TRBD2,few,TGTGCCAGCAGAAAGGCTCTAGCGGGAGGGCTGGATACGCAGTATTTT,CASRKALAGGLDTQYF
TRBJ2-7,TRBV6-5,TRBD2,many,TGTGCCAGCAGTTACGGGGGGGGGTACTCCTACGAGCAGTACTTC,CASSYGGGYSYEQYF
TRBJ2-2,TRBV9,NA,few,TGTGCCAGCAGCGCCGAGACGCTGAACACCGGGGAGCTGTTTTTT,CASSAETLNTGELFF
TRBJ2-7,TRBV7-8,NA,once,TGTGCCAGCAGCTTAGGTGTAGGAAGCGAGCAGTACTTC,CASSLGVGSEQYF
TRBJ2-7,TRBV4-1,TRBD1,NA,TGCGCCAGCAGCCCCCTCGGACAGGGTTCCAACGAGCAGTACTTC,CASSPLGQGSNEQYF
TRBJ2-7,TRBV6-1,NA,NA,TGTGCCAGCAGGGACCATTTGGGGATCGTATACGAGCAGTACTTC,CASRDHLGIVYEQYF
TRBJ1-2,TRBV29-1,NA,many,TGCAGCGTTGGGGGCAGCGGATCGAATGGCTACACCTTC,CSVGGSGSNGYTF
TRBJ1-6,TRBV7-2,NA,NA,TGTGCCAGCGAGCAAAACAGGGTTTCACCCCTCCACTTT,CASEQNRVSPLHF
TRBJ1-1,TRBV19,NA,many,TGTGCCAGTAGTATTAGTGTAGGGAACACTGAAGCTTTCTTT,CASSISVGNTEAFF
TRBJ2-5,TRBV24-1,TRBD2,many,TGTGCCACCAGTGATGGGACTAGCGGCCGAGGGACCCAGTACTTC,CATSDGTSGRGTQYF